The 2 T cell receptor beta chains presented below share a single source sample, sequenced in a study of cytomegalovirus exposure and HLA in healthy donors. Both 60 Vbeta primers and 13 Jbeta primers went into the PCR. Here immunoSEQ multiplex PCR was the method, and the copy in TCRdb shows in-frame clones only, minus some. The sample has roughly 150,000 clones, around four fifths seen once. Source material: PBMCs. The source is a man aged 25 to 40 in good health and CMV-seronegative.

V gene TRBV7-2 combines with J gene TRBJ2-1; tentatively, D is TRBD1 (6 bases). The germline gives CDR1 SGHTA, CDR2 FQGNSA. This CDR3 is built from 15 residues. V dropped 5 bases and J dropped 10 bases, with 21 bases sitting between them. The CDR3 protein is CASSTRDTSLREQFF. The CDR3, as DNA: TGTGCCAGCAGCACTCGGGACACCTCATTGCGGGAGCAGTTCTTC.

This clone occurred once. In DNA form, the CDR3 reads TGTGCCAGCAGCTCCCATCGGGATACGCAGTATTTT. It is translated as CASSSHRDTQYF. This chain links TRBV9 with TRBJ2-3; no reliable D call. CDR3 size: 12 residues. CDR1 and CDR2 (germline): SGDLS, YYNGEE. Trimming cost V 4 bases and J 6 bases, with 9 bases left between them.